This section outlines one T cell receptor (beta chain) sequence together with its context. Its antigen is unidentified. The source of the sample is a study of cytomegalovirus exposure and HLA in healthy donors. General study results and limits: Sequence variants that were highly shared formed a cluster that was likely a sequencing artifact. In most subjects, TCR beta sequences reportedly gave accurate predictions of HLA-A and HLA-B alleles.

From germline, CDR1 is SGHRS and CDR2 YFSETQ. CDR3 length: 16 residues. Between the trimmed V and J ends, which lost 3 bases and 7 bases, there was a span of 19 bases. Healthy people donating bone marrow made up the donors. PCR involved 60 Vbeta and 13 Jbeta primers. TCRdb's table, derived via immunoSEQ multiplex PCR, lists solely in-frame clones and lacks some. The table has over 130,000 clones, approximately 82% seen once. The chain has TRBV5-1 and TRBJ1-4, with D tentatively TRBD1 (6 bases). Material for sequencing was PBMCs. The receptor was derived from a young man in good health and CMV-seropositive. The CDR3 spells CASSWSFQQGSEKLFF. The CDR3 region has the DNA TGCGCCAGCAGCTGGAGCTTTCAACAGGGTAGTGAAAAACTGTTTTTT.